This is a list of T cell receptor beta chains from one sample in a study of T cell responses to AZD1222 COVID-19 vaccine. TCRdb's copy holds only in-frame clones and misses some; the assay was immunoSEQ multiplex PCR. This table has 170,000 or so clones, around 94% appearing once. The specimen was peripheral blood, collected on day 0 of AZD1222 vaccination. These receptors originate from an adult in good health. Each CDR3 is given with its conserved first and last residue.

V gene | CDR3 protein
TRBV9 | CASSQGQSNEKLFF
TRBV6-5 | CASNRLAGVYEQYF
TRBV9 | CASSVFQGQANVLTF
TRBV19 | CASSYGLAGPNSYEQYF
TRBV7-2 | CASSVGHFTEAFF
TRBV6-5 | CASSYSLDRKGHTIYF
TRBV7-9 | CASSLELGNEQFF
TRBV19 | CASSPWEKMNTEAFF
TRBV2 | CASSEGTFTSGVITQYF
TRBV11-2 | CASSVRQGASYNEQFF
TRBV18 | CASSPLAGWGRETQYF
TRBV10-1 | CASSVDMNEKLFF
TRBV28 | CASSLASGGAWPYEQYF
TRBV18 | CASSPLPAAGLPPDTQYF
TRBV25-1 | CASAGTSGTTDTQYF
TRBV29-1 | CSVDLSDTEAFF
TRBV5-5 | CASSPGGASGYTF
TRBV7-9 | CASPPEVYEQYF
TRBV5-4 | CASSLKGRRSPLHF
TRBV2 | CASSVSKNTEAFF
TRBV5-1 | CASSLGDRSYGYTF
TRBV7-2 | CASSLTSGEAFF
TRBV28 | CASRSGGRSYEQYF
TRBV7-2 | CASSSLTGIWYGYTF
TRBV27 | CASSSSGGSYNEQFF
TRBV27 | CASSPWTGAGYTF
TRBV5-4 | CASSATNEKLFF
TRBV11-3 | CASSLGLAGLTDTQYF
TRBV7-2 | CASSLEGLVYNEQFF
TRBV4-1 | CASSQDWGTGGLNTEAFF
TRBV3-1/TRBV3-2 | CASSQAGGNQPQHF
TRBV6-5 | CASIIGGDTGELFF
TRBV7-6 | CASSSKSGGDEQFF
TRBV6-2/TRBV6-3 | CASSYSSLGSGDTDTQYF
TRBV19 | CATTGQGDEKLFF
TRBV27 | CASSSAELNTEAFF
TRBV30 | CAWSVWTDLYNEQFF
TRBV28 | CASTIAGVTYEQYF
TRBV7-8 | CASSLAYGFADTQYF
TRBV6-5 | CASRPRDRNTEAFF
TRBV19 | CASSIGENSYNEQFF
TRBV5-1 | CASSASGGVGDTQYF
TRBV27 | CASSFGTRRDTQYF
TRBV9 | CASSAWTSGDQETQYF
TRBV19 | CASSYSEASGNTIYF
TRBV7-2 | CASSLMGTSGGADTQYF
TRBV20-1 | CSARDPRGRKTEAFF
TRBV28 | CASSHGQGAYGYTF
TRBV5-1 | CASSLTTTGNEQFF
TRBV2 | CASSSTGYTEAFF
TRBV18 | CASSPGQGGLNSPLHF
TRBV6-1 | CASTDGYSLISGVVYTF
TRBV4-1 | CASSQDRSSWSNQPQHF
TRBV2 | CASSTRDGYEKLFF
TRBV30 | CAWSVQGGYTF